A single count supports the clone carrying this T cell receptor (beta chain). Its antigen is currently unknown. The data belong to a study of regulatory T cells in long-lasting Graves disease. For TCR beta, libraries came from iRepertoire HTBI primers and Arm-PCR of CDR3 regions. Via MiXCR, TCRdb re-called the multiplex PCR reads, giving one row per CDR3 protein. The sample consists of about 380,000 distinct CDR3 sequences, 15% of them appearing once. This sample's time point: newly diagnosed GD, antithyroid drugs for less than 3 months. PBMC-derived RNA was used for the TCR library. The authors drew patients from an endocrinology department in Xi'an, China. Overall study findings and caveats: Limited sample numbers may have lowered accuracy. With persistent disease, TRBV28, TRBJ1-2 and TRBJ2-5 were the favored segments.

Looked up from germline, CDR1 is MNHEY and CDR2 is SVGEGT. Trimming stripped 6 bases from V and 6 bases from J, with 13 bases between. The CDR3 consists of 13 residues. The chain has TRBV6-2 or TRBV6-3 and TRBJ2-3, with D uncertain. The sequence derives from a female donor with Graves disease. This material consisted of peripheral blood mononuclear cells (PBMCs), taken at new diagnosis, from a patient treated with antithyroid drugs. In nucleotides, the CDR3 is TGTGCCAGCAGGCCCACCGCTCGGGATACGCAGTATTTT. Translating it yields CASRPTARDTQYF.